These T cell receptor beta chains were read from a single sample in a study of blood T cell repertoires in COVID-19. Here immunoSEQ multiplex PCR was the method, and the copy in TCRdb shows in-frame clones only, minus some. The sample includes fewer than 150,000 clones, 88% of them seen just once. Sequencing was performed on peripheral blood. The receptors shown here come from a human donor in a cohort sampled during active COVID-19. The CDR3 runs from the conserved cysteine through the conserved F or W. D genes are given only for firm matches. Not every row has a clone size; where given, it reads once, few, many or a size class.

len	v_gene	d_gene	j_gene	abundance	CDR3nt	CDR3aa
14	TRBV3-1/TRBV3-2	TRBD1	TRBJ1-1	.	TGTGCCAGCAGGCTGACAGGGGGCAGGACTGAAGCTTTCTTT	CASRLTGGRTEAFF
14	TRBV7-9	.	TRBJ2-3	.	TGTGCCAGCAGCTTACAGCGGTTCACAGATACGCAGTATTTT	CASSLQRFTDTQYF
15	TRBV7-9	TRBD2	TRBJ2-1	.	TGTGCCAGCAGCCTGACTAGCGGGGGCCCGAGGGAGCAGTTCTTC	CASSLTSGGPREQFF
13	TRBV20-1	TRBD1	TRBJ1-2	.	TGCAGTGCTAGTCCACAGGGGGCGTATGGCTACACCTTC	CSASPQGAYGYTF
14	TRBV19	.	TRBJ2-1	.	TGTGCCAGTTCTCTGGGGGGGCTTGGAAATGAGCAGTTCTTC	CASSLGGLGNEQFF
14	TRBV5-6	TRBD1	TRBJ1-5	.	TGTGCCAGCAGCCCAGGGACAGGGTATCAGCCCCAGCATTTT	CASSPGTGYQPQHF
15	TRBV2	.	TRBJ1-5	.	TGTGCCAGCAGTGAACGACCCGGGGGCAATCAGCCCCAGCATTTT	CASSERPGGNQPQHF
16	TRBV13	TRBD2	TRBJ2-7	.	TGTGCCAGCAGCCTCCTACGACTAGCGGGGGCCTACGAGCAGTACTTC	CASSLLRLAGAYEQYF
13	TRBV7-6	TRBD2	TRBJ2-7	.	TGTGCCAGCAGCTTAGGCAGGGAGGGCGAGCAGTACTTC	CASSLGREGEQYF
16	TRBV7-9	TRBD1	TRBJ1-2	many	TGTGCCAGCAGCTTAGGAGGGGGCAGGGACCCCTATGGCTACACCTTC	CASSLGGGRDPYGYTF
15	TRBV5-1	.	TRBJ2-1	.	TGCGCCAGCAGCTTCGGGTTTACCCTTGGGAATGAGCAGTTCTTC	CASSFGFTLGNEQFF
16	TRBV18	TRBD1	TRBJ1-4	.	TGTGCCAGCTCATTTTACAGGGGGCCAGCTAATGAAAAACTGTTTTTT	CASSFYRGPANEKLFF
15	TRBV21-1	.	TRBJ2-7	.	TGTGCCAGCAGCCCGATCGGCGAGGGGGAGTACGAGCAGTACTTC	CASSPIGEGEYEQYF
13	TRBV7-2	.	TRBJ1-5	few	TGTGCCAGCAGCTTATTCGGCAATCAGCCCCAGCATTTT	CASSLFGNQPQHF
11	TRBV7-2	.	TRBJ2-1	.	TGTGCCAGCACCCTCCTAGGTGGGCAGTTCTTC	CASTLLGGQFF
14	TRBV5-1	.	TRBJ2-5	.	TGCGCCAGCAGCTTGGTGGGCAGTCAAGAGACCCAGTACTTC	CASSLVGSQETQYF
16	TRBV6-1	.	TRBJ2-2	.	TGTGCCAGCAGTGAAGTGTCAGGGAGGTACACCGGGGAGCTGTTTTTT	CASSEVSGRYTGELFF
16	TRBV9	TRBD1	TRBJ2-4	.	TGTGCCAGCAGCGAGGGACAGGGGTTAGCCAAAAACATTCAGTACTTC	CASSEGQGLAKNIQYF
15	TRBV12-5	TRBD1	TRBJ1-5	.	TGTGCTAGTGGTACTCAGGGGGCGCGGACTCAGCCCCAGCATTTT	CASGTQGARTQPQHF
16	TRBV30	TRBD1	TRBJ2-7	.	TGTGCCTGGAGTGTATTTTTTCGACAGGGGCGAGGCGAGCAGTACTTC	CAWSVFFRQGRGEQYF
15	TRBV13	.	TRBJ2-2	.	TGTGCCAGCAGCTTAGAGCGGGTGAACACCGGGGAGCTGTTTTTT	CASSLERVNTGELFF
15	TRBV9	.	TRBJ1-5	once	TGTGCCAGCAGCGGACCAGGGTTGAGCAATCAGCCCCAGCATTTT	CASSGPGLSNQPQHF
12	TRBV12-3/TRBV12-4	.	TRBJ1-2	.	TGTGCCAGCAGTTCCTCCCGGGGCCGAGGGGGCTTC	CASSSSRGRGGF
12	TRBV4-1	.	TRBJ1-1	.	TGCGCCAGCAGTTCAGGGAACACTGAAGCTTTCTTT	CASSSGNTEAFF
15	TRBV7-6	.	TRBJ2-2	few	TGTGCCAGCAGCTTAGCAGGGACTAACACCGGGGAGCTGTTTTTT	CASSLAGTNTGELFF
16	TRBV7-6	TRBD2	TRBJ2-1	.	TGTGCCAGCAGCCAACTGGGGAATAGCGGGGGCAATGAGCAGTTCTTC	CASSQLGNSGGNEQFF
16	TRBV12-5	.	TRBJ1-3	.	TGTGCTAGTGGTTCTCCAACAGTACACTCTGGAAACACCATATATTTT	CASGSPTVHSGNTIYF
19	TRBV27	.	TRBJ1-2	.	TGTGCCAGCAGCCAAAGGTCTGGCACAGGTCCCCGTAGGGCCTATGGCTACACCTTC	CASSQRSGTGPRRAYGYTF
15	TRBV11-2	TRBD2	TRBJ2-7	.	TGTGCCAGCACCCTCGGGGGGTTTTCTTCCTACGAGCAGTACTTC	CASTLGGFSSYEQYF
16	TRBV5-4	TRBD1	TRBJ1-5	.	TGTGCCAGCAGCTTGGATGGGGACAGGGGGAATCAGCCCCAGCATTTT	CASSLDGDRGNQPQHF
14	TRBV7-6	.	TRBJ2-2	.	TGTGCCAGCAGCTTAGAGGCTGGGCTCGGGGAGCTGTTTTTT	CASSLEAGLGELFF
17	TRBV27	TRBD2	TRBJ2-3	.	TGTGCCAGCAGTTTGCTGGGACTAGCGGGATCCACAGATACGCAGTATTTT	CASSLLGLAGSTDTQYF
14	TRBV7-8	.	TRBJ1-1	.	TGTGCCAGCGGCGAACCGGGGAAAGTCACTGAAGCTTTCTTT	CASGEPGKVTEAFF
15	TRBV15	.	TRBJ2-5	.	TGTGCCACCAGCAGAGATCGGACAGTCCAAGAGACCCAGTACTTC	CATSRDRTVQETQYF
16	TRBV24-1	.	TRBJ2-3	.	TGTGCCACCAGTGACAGCGGACCTACTAGCACAGATACGCAGTATTTT	CATSDSGPTSTDTQYF
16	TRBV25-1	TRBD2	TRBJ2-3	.	TGTGCCAGCAGTGAATTGGGACTAGCGAGCACAGATACGCAGTATTTT	CASSELGLASTDTQYF
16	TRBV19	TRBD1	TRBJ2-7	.	TGTGCCAGTAGTATGGGACAGCCCCCGGGGTCCTACGAGCAGTACTTC	CASSMGQPPGSYEQYF
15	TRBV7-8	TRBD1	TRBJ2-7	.	TGTGCCAGCAGCCCGGGACAGAGCCACTCCTACGAGCAGTACTTC	CASSPGQSHSYEQYF
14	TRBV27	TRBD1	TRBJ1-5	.	TGTGCCAGCAGTTCTCGGACAGGGAATCAGCCCCAGCATTTT	CASSSRTGNQPQHF
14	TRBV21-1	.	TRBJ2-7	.	TGTGCCAGCAGCTCTCGGACTCCCGCCTACGAGCAGTACTTC	CASSSRTPAYEQYF
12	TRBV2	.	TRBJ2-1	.	TGTGCCAGGACGGAACGGGGGAATGAGCAGTTCTTC	CARTERGNEQFF
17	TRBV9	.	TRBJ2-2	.	TGTGCCAGCAGCGTAGAAACAGGGCCTTGGAACACCGGGGAGCTGTTTTTT	CASSVETGPWNTGELFF
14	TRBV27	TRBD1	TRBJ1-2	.	TGTGCCAGCAGCATACTTCCGGGGACAGATGGCTACACCTTC	CASSILPGTDGYTF
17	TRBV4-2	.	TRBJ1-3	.	TGTGCCAGCAGCCAACTCGGACAGTGGACCTCTGGAAACACCATATATTTT	CASSQLGQWTSGNTIYF
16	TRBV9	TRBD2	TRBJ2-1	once	TGTGCCAGCTCCTTAGAACGGGGGGGCTCCTACAATGAGCAGTTCTTC	CASSLERGGSYNEQFF
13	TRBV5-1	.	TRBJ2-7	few	TGCGCCAGCAGCTCCTACAGTTACTACGAGCAGTACTTC	CASSSYSYYEQYF
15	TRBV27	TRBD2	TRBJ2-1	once	TGTGCCAGCAGCTGGACTAGCGGGATTACAAGGGAGCAGTTCTTC	CASSWTSGITREQFF
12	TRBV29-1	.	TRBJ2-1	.	TGCAGCGGCAGCCGGGGGGCCAATGAGCAGTTCTTC	CSGSRGANEQFF
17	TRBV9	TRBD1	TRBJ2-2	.	TGTGCCAGCAGCGTTGAGGGGGCGCTGGCTAACACCGGGGAGCTGTTTTTT	CASSVEGALANTGELFF
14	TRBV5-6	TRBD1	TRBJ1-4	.	TGTGCCAGCAGCCCCGGGACAGGGAGTGAAAAACTGTTTTTT	CASSPGTGSEKLFF
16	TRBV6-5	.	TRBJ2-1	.	TGTGCCAGCAGTTACTCGAGGGGGATCTCCTACAATGAGCAGTTCTTC	CASSYSRGISYNEQFF
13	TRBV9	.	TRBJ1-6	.	TGTGCCAGCAGCTACCAGGGTAATTCACCCCTCCACTTT	CASSYQGNSPLHF
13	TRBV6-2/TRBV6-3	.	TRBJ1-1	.	TGTGCCAGCAGCCCCTATGAAGACACTGAAGCTTTCTTT	CASSPYEDTEAFF
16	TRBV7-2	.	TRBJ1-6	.	TGTGCCAGCAGCTTACTCGACAGCTCCTATAATTCACCCCTCCACTTT	CASSLLDSSYNSPLHF